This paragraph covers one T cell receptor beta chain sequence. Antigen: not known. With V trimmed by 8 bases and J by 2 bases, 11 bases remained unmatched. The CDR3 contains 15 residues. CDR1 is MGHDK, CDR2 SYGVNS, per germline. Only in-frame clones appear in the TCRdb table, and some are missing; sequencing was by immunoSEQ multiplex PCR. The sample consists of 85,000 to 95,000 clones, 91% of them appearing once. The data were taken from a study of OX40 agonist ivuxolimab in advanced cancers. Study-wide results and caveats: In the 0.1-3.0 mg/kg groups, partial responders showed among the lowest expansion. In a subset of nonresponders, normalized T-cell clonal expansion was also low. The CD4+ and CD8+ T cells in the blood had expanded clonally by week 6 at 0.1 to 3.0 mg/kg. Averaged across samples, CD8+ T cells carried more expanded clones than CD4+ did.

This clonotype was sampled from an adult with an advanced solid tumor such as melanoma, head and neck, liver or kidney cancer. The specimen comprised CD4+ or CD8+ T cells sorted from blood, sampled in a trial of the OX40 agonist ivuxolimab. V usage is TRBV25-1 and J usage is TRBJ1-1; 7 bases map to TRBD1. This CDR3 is CASGQTGIGNTEAFF. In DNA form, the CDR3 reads TGTGCCAGCGGCCAGACAGGGATCGGTAACACTGAAGCTTTCTTT.